These 17 T cell receptor beta chains were all obtained from the same sample, sequenced in a study of Ad26.COV2.S vaccination and SARS-CoV-2 variants. TCRdb keeps only in-frame clones here, not all; method: immunoSEQ multiplex PCR. The sample consists of fewer than 800,000 clones, 80% to 90% of them appearing once. Described treatment: around 19 received Ad26.COV2.S at low or high dose, single or two shots; about 5 received placebo; per-sample allocation not given. On day 63 after the first injection, vaccine and placebo recipients gave samples. This sample comprised peripheral blood, obtained in a trial of Ad26.COV2.S vaccine versus placebo. These receptors were obtained from a person aged 18-60 years who received the Ad26.COV2.S COVID-19 vaccine or a placebo.

The V and J genes are TRBV2 and TRBJ2-2; 13 bases are a match to TRBD2. Germline V gene lookup returns CDR1 SNHLY and CDR2 FYNNEI. V gave up 2 bases and J gave up 6 bases; unmatched junction bases: 6. The CDR3 is 17 amino acids. The CDR3 is CASSEKGLAGLAGELFF. The DNA of the CDR3 is TGTGCCAGCAGTGAAAAGGGACTAGCGGGACTTGCCGGGGAGCTGTTTTTT.

This clone was counted between two and nine times. The chain carries TRBV4-1 and TRBJ1-5; D is perhaps TRBD1 (5 bases). The CDR3 loop spans 17 amino acids. CDR1 MGHRA and CDR2 YSYEKL come from the germline V gene. V was cut by 0 bases and J by 0 bases, with 12 bases left in between. The CDR3 sequence: CASSQEGGRHSNQPQHF. Here the CDR3 DNA reads TGCGCCAGCAGCCAAGAGGGGGGACGCCATAGCAATCAGCCCCAGCATTTT.

J is TRBJ2-2 and V is TRBV2, with D possibly TRBD2 on 6 matching bases. V lost 8 bases, J lost 6 bases, and 19 bases lay in between. This CDR3 has 15 amino acids. CDR1 and CDR2 from the germline V gene are SNHLY and FYNNEI. CDR3 in amino acids: CASRRALGSSGELFF. In nucleotides, the CDR3 is TGTGCCAGCCGGAGGGCCCTCGGGTCGTCCGGGGAGCTGTTTTTT.

The rearrangement joins TRBV11-1 to TRBJ1-2; a possible D gene is TRBD1 (5 bases). The CDR3 has 13 residues. CDR1 is SGHAT, CDR2 FQDESV, per germline (reference sequence). Trimming took 3 bases from V and 7 from J, leaving 12 bases between them. CDR3 loop: CASSFGGFGGYTF. The CDR3 nucleotides are TGTGCCAGCAGCTTTGGGGGATTTGGTGGCTACACCTTC.

The sample holds a few counts of this clone. This chain connects TRBV6-5 to TRBJ1-2; D unclear. The length of the CDR3 is 13 residues. The germline gives CDR1 MNHEY, CDR2 SVGAGI. V shed 8 bases and J shed 5 bases, with 15 bases lying between them. CDR3 bases: TGTGCCAGCCAAGGGCAGAAGATTTATGGCTACACCTTC. This translates into CASQGQKIYGYTF.

Concerning this clone itself: The sample has other DNA sequences that encode this CDR3 too. The chain combines TRBV12-3 or TRBV12-4 with TRBJ2-5; D ambiguous. The CDR3 totals 11 residues. V lost 5 bases and J lost 4, with 5 bases in between. The CDR3, as DNA: TGTGCCAGCAGTCGACGAGAGACCCAGTACTTC. Protein product: CASSRRETQYF.

The chain links TRBV3-1 (or the pseudogene TRBV3-2) to TRBJ2-5; 12 bases agree with TRBD1. The CDR3 length is 16 residues. With V trimmed by 4 bases and J by 4 bases, 7 bases remained unmatched. Germline V gives CDR1 LGHDT, CDR2 YNNKEL (reference sequence). The CDR3 sequence: CASSPPGQGARETQYF. In nucleotides, the CDR3 is TGTGCCAGCAGCCCGCCGGGACAGGGGGCTAGAGAGACCCAGTACTTC.

The chain uses TRBV4-3 and TRBJ1-4; 10 bases fit TRBD1. The ends lost 4 bases at V and 6 bases at J; junction bases unmatched: 2. CDR1 is LGHNA and CDR2 is YSLEER in the germline V gene. The CDR3 spans 14 residues. The CDR3 coding sequence is TGCGCCAGCAGCCCCGGGACAGGGGATGAAAAACTGTTTTTT. Residues: CASSPGTGDEKLFF.

This sequence joins TRBV23-1 and TRBJ1-4; 7 nucleotides line up with TRBD1. TRBV23-1 is given ORF status, its function remaining uncertain. The CDR3 length is 17 residues. After removal of 0 bases from V and 7 bases from J, the junction contained 11 bases not matched to a gene. DNA for the CDR3: TGCGCCAGCAGTCAATCCTCACCAGACAGGGTGGGTGAAAAACTGTTTTTT. As protein: CASSQSSPDRVGEKLFF.

Comments on this clone: This sample includes further DNA sequences coding for the same CDR3. V and J are TRBV7-2 and TRBJ1-5, with 8 positions matching TRBD1. Germline loops: CDR1 SGHTA, CDR2 FQGNSA. The J segment lost 7 bases and the V segment lost 3 bases, leaving 5 bases of the junction unmatched. The CDR3 contains 14 residues. This chain's CDR3 is CASSFGQGRQPQHF. The CDR3 DNA is TGTGCCAGCAGCTTTGGACAGGGCAGGCAGCCCCAGCATTTT.

CDR3 region: CASSEGTRETQYF. The CDR3 bases are TGTGCCAGCAGTGAAGGAACCAGGGAGACCCAGTACTTC. The chain uses TRBV6-1 and TRBJ2-5; unclear D gene. The CDR3 runs to 13 residues. Germline V gives CDR1 MNHNS, CDR2 SASEGT. The V end lost 1 base, the J end lost 5 bases, and 8 bases lay between the germline ends.

The rearrangement uses TRBV7-2 and TRBJ1-2; maybe TRBD1 (5 bases). Trimming took off 1 base at V and 7 bases at J, with 19 bases between the two ends. This CDR3 has 16 residues. Per germline, CDR1 SGHTA and CDR2 FQGNSA. CDR3 sequence reads: CASSLVDVGAAGGYTF. For the CDR3, the DNA is TGTGCCAGCAGCTTAGTCGATGTAGGGGCGGCAGGTGGCTACACCTTC.

The gene calls are TRBV27 and TRBJ2-1; D not resolved. Trimming left V 1 base short and J 0 bases short, with 16 bases between. The CDR3 has 18 amino acids. Looked up from germline, CDR1 is MNHEY and CDR2 is SMNVEV (reference sequence). CDR3 coding DNA: TGTGCCAGCAGTTTATTTTCCCCGATGGCTAGCTCCTACAATGAGCAGTTCTTC. Translating gives CASSLFSPMASSYNEQFF.

This clone has more than one count but fewer than ten. The chain has TRBV2 and TRBJ2-2, with D perhaps matching TRBD1 or TRBD2 (5 bases each). This CDR3 has 14 amino acids. Trimming removed 6 bases at V and 3 bases at J, with 11 bases between. The germline gives CDR1 SNHLY, CDR2 FYNNEI. This chain's CDR3 is CASRGPADTGELFF. The CDR3 coding sequence is TGTGCCAGCAGGGGACCTGCGGACACCGGGGAGCTGTTTTTT.

About this clone: This sample includes further DNA sequences coding for the same CDR3. J is TRBJ2-7 and V is TRBV18, with D perhaps matching TRBD2 (5 bases). CDR3 length: 13 amino acids. The V gene's germline CDR1 is KGHSH and CDR2 LQKENI. Trimming left V 6 bases short and J 0 bases short, with 9 bases between. The CDR3 region is CASSSGSSYEQYF. The CDR3 DNA sequence: TGTGCCAGCTCTTCGGGGAGCTCCTACGAGCAGTACTTC.

With regard to this clone: Within the sample, other DNA sequences also encode this same CDR3. This chain uses TRBV24-1 with TRBJ2-1; 8 bases are a match to TRBD1. The CDR3 extends over 15 amino acids. Per germline, CDR1 KGHDR and CDR2 SFDVKD. The junction had 3 bases not matched to a gene; V was cut back by 0 bases and J by 6 bases. The CDR3: CATSDLSGTGNEQFF. CDR3 DNA sequence: TGTGCCACCAGTGATTTGTCCGGGACAGGCAATGAGCAGTTCTTC.

This chain connects TRBV19 to TRBJ1-2, with D perhaps TRBD1 (6 bases). V lost 6 bases and J 6 bases, leaving 14 bases between the germline ends. Germline CDR1 reads LNHDA; CDR2 reads SQIVND (reference sequence). The CDR3 has 13 residues. The CDR3 loop reads CASSLTGTNGYTF. The DNA for the CDR3 is TGTGCCAGTAGCCTCACAGGGACGAATGGCTACACCTTC.